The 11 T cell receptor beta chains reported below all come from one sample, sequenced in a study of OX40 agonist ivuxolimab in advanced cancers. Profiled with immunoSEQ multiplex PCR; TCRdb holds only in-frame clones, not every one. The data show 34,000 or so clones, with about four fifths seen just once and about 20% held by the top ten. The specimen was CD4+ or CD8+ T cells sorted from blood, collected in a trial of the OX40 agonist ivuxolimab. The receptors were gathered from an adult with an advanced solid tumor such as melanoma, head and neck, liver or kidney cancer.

CDR3 in amino acids: CASSSQGAESYNEQFF. In DNA form, the CDR3 reads TGTGCCAGCAGCTCACAGGGGGCTGAATCCTACAATGAGCAGTTCTTC. This chain links TRBV7-9 with TRBJ2-1; 9 positions match TRBD1. The length of the CDR3 is 16 residues. The V gene's germline CDR1 is SEHNR and CDR2 FQNEAQ (reference sequence). V shed 4 bases, J shed 1 base, and the junction held 5 bases outside the gene matches.

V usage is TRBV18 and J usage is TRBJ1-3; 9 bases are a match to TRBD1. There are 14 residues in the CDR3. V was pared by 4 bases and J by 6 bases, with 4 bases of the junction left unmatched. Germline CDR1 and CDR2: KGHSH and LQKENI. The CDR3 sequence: CASSRDRAENTIYF. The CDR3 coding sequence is TGTGCCAGCTCACGGGACAGGGCAGAAAACACCATATATTTT.

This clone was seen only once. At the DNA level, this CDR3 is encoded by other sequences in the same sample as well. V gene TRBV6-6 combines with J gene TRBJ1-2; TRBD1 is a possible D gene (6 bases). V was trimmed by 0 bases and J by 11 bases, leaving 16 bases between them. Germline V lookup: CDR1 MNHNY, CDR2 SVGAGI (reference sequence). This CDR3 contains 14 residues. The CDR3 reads CASSYSTGGQGYTF. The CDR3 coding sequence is TGTGCCAGCAGTTACTCGACGGGGGGCCAGGGTTACACCTTC.

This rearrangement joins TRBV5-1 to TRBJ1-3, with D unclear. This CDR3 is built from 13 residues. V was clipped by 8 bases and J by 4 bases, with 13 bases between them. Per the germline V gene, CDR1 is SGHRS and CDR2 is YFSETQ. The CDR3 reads CASATGYGNTIYF. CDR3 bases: TGCGCCAGTGCCACGGGGTACGGAAACACCATATATTTT. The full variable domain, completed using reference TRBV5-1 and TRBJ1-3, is KAGVTQTPRYLIKTRGQQVTLSCSPISGHRSVSWYQQTPGQGLQFLFEYFSETQRNKGNFPGRFSGRQFSNSRSEMNVSTLELGDSALYLCASATGYGNTIYFGEGSWLTVV.

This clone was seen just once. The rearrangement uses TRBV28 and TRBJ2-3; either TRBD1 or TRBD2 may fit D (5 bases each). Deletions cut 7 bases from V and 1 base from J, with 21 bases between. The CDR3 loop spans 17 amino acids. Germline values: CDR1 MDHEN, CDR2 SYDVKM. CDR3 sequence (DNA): TGTGCCAGCAACCATGGGACGGCGAAGGGAGGCACAGATACGCAGTATTTT. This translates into CASNHGTAKGGTDTQYF.

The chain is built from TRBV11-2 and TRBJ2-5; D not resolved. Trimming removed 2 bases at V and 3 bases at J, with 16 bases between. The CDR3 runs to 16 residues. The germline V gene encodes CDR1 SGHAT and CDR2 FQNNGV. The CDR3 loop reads CASSLLGWTLKETQYF. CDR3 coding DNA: TGTGCCAGCAGCTTATTGGGTTGGACCCTCAAAGAGACCCAGTACTTC.

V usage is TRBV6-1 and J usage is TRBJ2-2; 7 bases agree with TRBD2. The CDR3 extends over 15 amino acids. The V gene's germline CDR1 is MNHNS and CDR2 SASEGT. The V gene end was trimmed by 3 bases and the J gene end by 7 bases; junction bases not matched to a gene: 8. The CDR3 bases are TGTGCCAGCAGTGAGGGTACTTGGGAGGGCGGGGAGCTGTTTTTT. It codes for CASSEGTWEGGELFF.

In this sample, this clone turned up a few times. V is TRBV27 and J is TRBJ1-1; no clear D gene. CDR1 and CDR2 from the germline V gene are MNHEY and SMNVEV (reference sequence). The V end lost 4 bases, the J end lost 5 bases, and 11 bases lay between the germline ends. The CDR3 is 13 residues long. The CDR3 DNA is TGTGCCAGCAGTTCAGAGGGCCGGACTGAAGCTTTCTTT. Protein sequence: CASSSEGRTEAFF.

The CDR3 protein is CASSQERETYYNEQFF. Written as DNA, the CDR3 is TGCGCCAGCAGCCAAGAACGGGAGACGTACTACAATGAGCAGTTCTTC. The rearrangement uses TRBV4-1 and TRBJ2-1, with D perhaps matching TRBD2 (6 bases). V was trimmed by 0 bases and J by 3 bases, leaving 12 bases between them. The CDR3 consists of 16 residues. Germline loops: CDR1 MGHRA, CDR2 YSYEKL.

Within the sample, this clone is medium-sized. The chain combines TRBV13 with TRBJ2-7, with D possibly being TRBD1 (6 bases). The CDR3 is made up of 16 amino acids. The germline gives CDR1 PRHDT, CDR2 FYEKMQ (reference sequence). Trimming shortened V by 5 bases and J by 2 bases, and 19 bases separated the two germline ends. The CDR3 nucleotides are TGTGCCAGCAGCCCCAAGGGGGAACAGGGCGCCTACGAGCAGTACTTC. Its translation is CASSPKGEQGAYEQYF.

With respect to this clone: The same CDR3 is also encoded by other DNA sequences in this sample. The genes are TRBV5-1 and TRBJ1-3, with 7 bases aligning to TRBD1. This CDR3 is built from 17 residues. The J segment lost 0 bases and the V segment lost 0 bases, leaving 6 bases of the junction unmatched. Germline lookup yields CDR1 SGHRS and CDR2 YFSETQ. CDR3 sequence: CASSLVWDRLSGNTIYF. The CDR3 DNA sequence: TGCGCCAGCAGCTTGGTTTGGGACAGACTCTCTGGAAACACCATATATTTT.